This is a list of T cell receptor beta chains from one sample in a study of identical twins. TCRdb passed the 5' RACE reads through MiXCR, listing each CDR3 protein once. The sample comprises hundreds of thousands of distinct CDR3 sequences, 9% to 15% of which are singletons, and around 1.6% rests with the top ten. These data were also filed under a second study, of yellow fever vaccine responses in identical twins.

The specimen was PBMCs. These receptors all come from a woman aged 18-29 years in good health. Both conserved end residues are part of each CDR3. D genes are given only for firm matches. The size of a clone is reported for some rows only, either as once, few or many, or as a class for expanded clones.

DNA | CDR3 | J | D | size | V
TGTGCCAGCAGCCCCCCGGGGCTCTCCTACGAGCAGTACTTC | CASSPPGLSYEQYF | TRBJ2-7 | . | few | TRBV14
TGTGCCAGCAGCTTAGACTCCTGGGGGAGGGAGCAGTTCTTC | CASSLDSWGREQFF | TRBJ2-1 | . | . | TRBV11-3
TGTGCCAGCAGTTACGGTTGGGCGGCAAAGCAAGGAGATACGCAGTATTTT | CASSYGWAAKQGDTQYF | TRBJ2-3 | . | . | TRBV6-5
TGTGCCAGCAGCCAAGGAGTGGGGGTGGCAGATACGCAGTATTTT | CASSQGVGVADTQYF | TRBJ2-3 | . | few | TRBV11-2
TGTGCCAGCAGACAACGGGGCCCGAGCTCCTACAATGAGCAGTTCTTC | CASRQRGPSSYNEQFF | TRBJ2-1 | . | . | TRBV6-1
TGTGCCAGCAGTCGGACTAACCAGTACCAAGAGACCCAGTACTTC | CASSRTNQYQETQYF | TRBJ2-5 | . | few | TRBV6-1
TGTGCCAGCAGCCAAGAAGCCACTGAGCAGTTCTTC | CASSQEATEQFF | TRBJ2-1 | . | many | TRBV3-1
TGCAGTGCTAGAGAATCCGGAAAAGAGACCCAGTACTTC | CSARESGKETQYF | TRBJ2-5 | . | few | TRBV20-1
TGTGCCAGCAGTGAGCAGGGGCCAAAGGAGACCCAGTACTTC | CASSEQGPKETQYF | TRBJ2-5 | . | . | TRBV2
TGTGCCAGCGGAGGAAGAAGAGGCACAGATACGCAGTATTTT | CASGGRRGTDTQYF | TRBJ2-3 | . | . | TRBV12-3/TRBV12-4